This TCR beta chain was sequenced for a study of T cells after yellow fever vaccination. This clonotype was seen at least ten times. The CDR3 runs 18 residues. V gave up 7 bases and J gave up 1 base; unmatched junction bases: 19. Germline assignment: CDR1 DFQATT and CDR2 SNEGSKA (reference sequence). Each CDR3 protein gets one entry after TCRdb re-called the 5' RACE reads with MiXCR. The sample holds some 670,000 distinct CDR3 sequences, 10% to 15% seen once. The chain combines TRBV20-1 with TRBJ2-5, with 9 bases matching TRBD2. The clonotype was recovered from a man aged 30-40 years who received the YFV17D yellow fever vaccine. The sequences come from PBMCs, collected on the day of the yellow fever booster vaccination. In DNA form, the CDR3 reads TGCAGTGTCGCGAACCCGATAGACTCTAGCGGGGCCCAAGAGACCCAGTACTTC. This codes for CSVANPIDSSGAQETQYF.